This TCR beta chain appears in the sequencing data of a study of CD8 T cells in ankylosing spondylitis. Study findings and constraints: Within ankylosing spondylitis blood, a TCR beta motif made up of under 10 highly homologous variants appeared to be characteristic.

This clonotype has at least ten counts. Its antigen remains unknown. V lost 4 bases to trimming and J lost 4 bases, with 17 bases between them. Germline lookup yields CDR1 SGHRS and CDR2 YFSETQ. This CDR3 has 15 amino acids. The authors made TCR beta libraries by quantitative 5'-RACE with molecular barcodes. TCRdb reanalysed the 5' RACE reads using MiXCR and keeps one entry per CDR3 protein. The data contain some 220,000 distinct CDR3 sequences, under 12% of them singletons. Input material: blood, either unsorted or a sorted T cell fraction (not recorded which). The receptor was derived from a male donor with ankylosing spondylitis or in good health (not recorded which). The chain links TRBV5-1 to TRBJ1-1; D possibly corresponds to TRBD1 (6 bases). The CDR3, as DNA: TGCGCCAGCAGCCGAGGGCCTCGGGACATCACTGAAGCTTTCTTT. It is translated as CASSRGPRDITEAFF. Supplemented by reference TRBV5-1 and TRBJ1-1, the full variable domain reads KAGVTQTPRYLIKTRGQQVTLSCSPISGHRSVSWYQQTPGQGLQFLFEYFSETQRNKGNFPGRFSGRQFSNSRSEMNVSTLELGDSALYLCASSRGPRDITEAFFGQGTRLTVV.